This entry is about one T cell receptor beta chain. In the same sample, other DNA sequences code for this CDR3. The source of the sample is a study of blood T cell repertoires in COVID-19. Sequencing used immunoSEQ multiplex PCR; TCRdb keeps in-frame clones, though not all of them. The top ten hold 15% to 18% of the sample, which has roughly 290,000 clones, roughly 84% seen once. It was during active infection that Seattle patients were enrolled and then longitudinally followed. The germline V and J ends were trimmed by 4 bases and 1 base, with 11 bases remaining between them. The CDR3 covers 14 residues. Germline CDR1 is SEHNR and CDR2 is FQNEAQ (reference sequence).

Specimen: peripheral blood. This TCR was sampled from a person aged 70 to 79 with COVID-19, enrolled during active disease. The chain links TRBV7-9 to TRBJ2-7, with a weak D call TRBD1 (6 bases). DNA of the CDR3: TGTGCCAGCAGCTCAGGGACACTGTCCTACGAGCAGTACTTC. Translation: CASSSGTLSYEQYF.